Sequencing of this TCR beta chain was carried out in a study of shared clonotypes between healthy human individuals. Positive CCR7 selection of CD45RO-negative cells yielded the naive CD8 cells, and terminally differentiated effector memory CD45RA+ cells were excluded. The study drew all its donors from Caucasian adults living in Nashville, Tennessee. Notes on this clone: The antigen is undetermined.

V dropped 5 bases and J dropped 0 bases, with 11 bases sitting between them. The CDR3 covers 15 residues. Germline CDR1 and CDR2: LNHDA and SQIVND (reference sequence). Notes on the study in general: Several donors held about 5% of naive CD4 clonotypes in common. Rarefaction demonstrated incomplete sorted-subset sequencing despite large depth. As a rule, naive subsets had a larger estimated richness than memory subsets.

Sequencing used immunoSEQ multiplex PCR; TCRdb keeps in-frame clones, though not all of them. The table has over 2,000,000 clones, 93% seen once. What was sequenced was naive CD8+ T cells from PBMCs. The rearrangement uses TRBV19 and TRBJ2-1, with unresolved D. This TCR was recovered from a man aged 18-30 years in good health. Some clones in this sample may be carry-over from other donors' samples. The CDR3 is CASSVWLNSYNEQFF. The DNA of the CDR3 is TGTGCCAGTAGTGTATGGTTGAACTCCTACAATGAGCAGTTCTTC.